The clone carrying this T cell receptor (beta chain) has only a few counts. What it binds is not known. Germline CDR1 is SGHKS and CDR2 is YYEKEE (reference sequence). With 0 bases removed from V and 0 bases from J, the gap between germline ends came to 10 bases. This CDR3 comprises 15 residues. This specimen comes from a study of CD8 T cell repertoires and HIV-1 epitope variants. Data came from immunoSEQ multiplex PCR; TCRdb stores just in-frame clones and leaves some out. The table shows roughly 5,000 clones, with 66% occurring only once. The genes are TRBV5-5 and TRBJ2-7; D call uncertain. Sequencing input: cultured CD8+ T cells derived from PBMCs. The sequence was collected from a male donor with HIV. CDR3 sequence (DNA): TGTGCCAGCAGCTTGGCGTTCGGCAGCTCCTACGAGCAGTACTTC. It yields the protein CASSLAFGSSYEQYF.